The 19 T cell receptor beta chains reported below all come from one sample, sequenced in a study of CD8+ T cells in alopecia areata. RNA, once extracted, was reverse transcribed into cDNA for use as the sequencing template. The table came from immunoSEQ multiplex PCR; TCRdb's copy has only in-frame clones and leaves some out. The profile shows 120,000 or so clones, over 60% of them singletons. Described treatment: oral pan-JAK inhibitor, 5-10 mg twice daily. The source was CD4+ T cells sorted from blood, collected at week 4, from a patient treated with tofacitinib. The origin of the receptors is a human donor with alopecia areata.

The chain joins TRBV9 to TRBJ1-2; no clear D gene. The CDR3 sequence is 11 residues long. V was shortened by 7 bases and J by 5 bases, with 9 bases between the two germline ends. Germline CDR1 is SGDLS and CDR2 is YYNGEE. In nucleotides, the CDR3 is TGTGCCAGCTCCGGTCCTTATGGCTACACCTTC. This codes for CASSGPYGYTF.

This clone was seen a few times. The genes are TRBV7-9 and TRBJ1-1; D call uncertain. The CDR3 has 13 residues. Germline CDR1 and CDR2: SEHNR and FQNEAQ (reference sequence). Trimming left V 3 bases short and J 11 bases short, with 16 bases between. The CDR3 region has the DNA TGTGCCAGCAGCTTGAGGGCCCACGACCGCGCTTTCTTT. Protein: CASSLRAHDRAFF.

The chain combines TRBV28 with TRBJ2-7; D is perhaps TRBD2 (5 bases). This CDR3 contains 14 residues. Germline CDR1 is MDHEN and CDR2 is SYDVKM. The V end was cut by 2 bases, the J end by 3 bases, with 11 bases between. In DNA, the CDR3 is TGTGCCAGCAGTTTACTCGGGAAGTACTACGAGCAGTACTTC. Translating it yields CASSLLGKYYEQYF.

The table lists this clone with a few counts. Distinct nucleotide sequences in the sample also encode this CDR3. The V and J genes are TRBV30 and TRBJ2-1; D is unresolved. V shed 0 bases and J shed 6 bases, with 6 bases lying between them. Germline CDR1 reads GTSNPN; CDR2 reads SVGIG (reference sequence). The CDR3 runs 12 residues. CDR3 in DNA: TGTGCCTGGAGTGTACGAGGCAATGAGCAGTTCTTC. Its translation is CAWSVRGNEQFF.

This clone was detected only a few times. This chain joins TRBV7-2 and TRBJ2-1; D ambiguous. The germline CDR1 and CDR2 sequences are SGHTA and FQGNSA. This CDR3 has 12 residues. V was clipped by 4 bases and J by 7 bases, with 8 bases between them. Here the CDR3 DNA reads TGTGCCAGCAGCTCACTATCTAATGAGCAGTTCTTC. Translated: CASSSLSNEQFF.

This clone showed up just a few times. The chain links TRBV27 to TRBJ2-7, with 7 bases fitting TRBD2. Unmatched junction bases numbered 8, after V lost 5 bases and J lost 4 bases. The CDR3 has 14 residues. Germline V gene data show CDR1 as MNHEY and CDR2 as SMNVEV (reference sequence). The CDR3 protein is CASSVTSYPYEQYF. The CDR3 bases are TGTGCCAGCAGTGTGACTAGCTATCCTTACGAGCAGTACTTC.

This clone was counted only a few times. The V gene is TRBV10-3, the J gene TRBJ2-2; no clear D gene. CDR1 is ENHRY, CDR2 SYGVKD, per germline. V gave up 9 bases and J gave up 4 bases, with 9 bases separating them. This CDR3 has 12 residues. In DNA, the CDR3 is TGTGCCATAAATCGAGGCACCGGGGAGCTGTTTTTT. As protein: CAINRGTGELFF.

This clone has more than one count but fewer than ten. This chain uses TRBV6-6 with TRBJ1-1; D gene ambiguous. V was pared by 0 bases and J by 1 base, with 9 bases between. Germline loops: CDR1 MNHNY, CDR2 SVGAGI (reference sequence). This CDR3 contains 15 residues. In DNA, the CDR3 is TGTGCCAGCAGTTACTCGAGACTGGGGAACACTGAAGCTTTCTTT. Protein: CASSYSRLGNTEAFF.

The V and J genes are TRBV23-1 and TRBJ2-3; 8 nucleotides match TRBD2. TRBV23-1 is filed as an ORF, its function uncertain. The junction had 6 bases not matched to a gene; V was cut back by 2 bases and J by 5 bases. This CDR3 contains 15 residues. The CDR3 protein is CASSQKGLVGDTQYF. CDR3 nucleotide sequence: TGCGCCAGCAGTCAAAAGGGACTAGTGGGAGATACGCAGTATTTT.

The CDR3 protein is CASSSPGGITEAFF. CDR3 bases: TGTGCCAGCAGCTCCCCAGGGGGCATCACTGAAGCTTTCTTT. This sequence joins TRBV5-6 and TRBJ1-1, with 8 positions matching TRBD1. The J segment lost 4 bases and the V segment lost 3 bases, leaving 5 bases of the junction unmatched. The V gene's germline CDR1 is SGHDT and CDR2 YYEEEE. This CDR3 is 14 amino acids long.

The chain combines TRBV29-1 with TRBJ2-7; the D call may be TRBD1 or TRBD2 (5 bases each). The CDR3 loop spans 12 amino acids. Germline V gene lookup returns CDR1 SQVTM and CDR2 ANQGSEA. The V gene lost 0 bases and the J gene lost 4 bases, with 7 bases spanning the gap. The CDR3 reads CSVEEGDYEQYF. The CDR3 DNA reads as TGCAGCGTTGAAGAGGGGGATTACGAGCAGTACTTC.

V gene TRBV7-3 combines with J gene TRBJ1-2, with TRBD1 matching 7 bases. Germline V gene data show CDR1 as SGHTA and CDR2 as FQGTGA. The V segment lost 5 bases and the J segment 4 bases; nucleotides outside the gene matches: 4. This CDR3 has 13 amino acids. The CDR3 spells CASSATGTYGYTF. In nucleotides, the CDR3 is TGTGCCAGCAGCGCGACAGGGACCTATGGCTACACCTTC.

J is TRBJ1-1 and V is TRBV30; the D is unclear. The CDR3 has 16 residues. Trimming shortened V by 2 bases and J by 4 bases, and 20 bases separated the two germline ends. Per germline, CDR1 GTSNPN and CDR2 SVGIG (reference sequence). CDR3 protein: CAWSRSRTVASTEAFF. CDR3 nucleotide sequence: TGTGCCTGGAGTAGATCCAGGACGGTTGCAAGCACTGAAGCTTTCTTT.

As DNA, the CDR3 is TGTGCCAGCAGTTACTCGATACTAGCGGGAGTTGGTGAGCAGTTCTTC. As protein: CASSYSILAGVGEQFF. The chain combines TRBV6-5 with TRBJ2-1; TRBD2 aligns across 11 bases. V shed 0 bases and J 9 bases; nucleotides not matched to a gene: 7. Germline CDR1 MNHEY, CDR2 SVGAGI. This CDR3 contains 16 residues.

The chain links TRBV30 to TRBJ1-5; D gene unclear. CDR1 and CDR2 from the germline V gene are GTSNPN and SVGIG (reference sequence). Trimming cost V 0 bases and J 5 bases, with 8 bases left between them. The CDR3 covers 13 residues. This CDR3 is CAWSVSAHQPQHF. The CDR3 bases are TGTGCCTGGAGTGTGTCGGCTCATCAGCCCCAGCATTTT.

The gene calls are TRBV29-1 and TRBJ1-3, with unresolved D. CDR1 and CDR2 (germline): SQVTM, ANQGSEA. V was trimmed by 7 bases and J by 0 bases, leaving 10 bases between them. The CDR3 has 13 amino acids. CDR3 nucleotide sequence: TGCAGCGGGGCGGGGTCCTCTGGAAACACCATATATTTT. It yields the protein CSGAGSSGNTIYF.

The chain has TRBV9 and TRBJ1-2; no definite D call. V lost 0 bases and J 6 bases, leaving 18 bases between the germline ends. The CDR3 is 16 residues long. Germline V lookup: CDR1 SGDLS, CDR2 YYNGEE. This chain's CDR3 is CASSVEFRNSPNGYTF. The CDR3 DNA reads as TGTGCCAGCAGCGTAGAATTCAGGAACAGCCCTAATGGCTACACCTTC.

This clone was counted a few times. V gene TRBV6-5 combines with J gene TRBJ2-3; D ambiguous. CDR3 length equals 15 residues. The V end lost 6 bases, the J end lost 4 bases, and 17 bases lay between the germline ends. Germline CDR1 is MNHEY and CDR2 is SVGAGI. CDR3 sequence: CASRSFMGVPDTQYF. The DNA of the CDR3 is TGTGCCAGCAGAAGCTTTATGGGCGTGCCAGATACGCAGTATTTT.

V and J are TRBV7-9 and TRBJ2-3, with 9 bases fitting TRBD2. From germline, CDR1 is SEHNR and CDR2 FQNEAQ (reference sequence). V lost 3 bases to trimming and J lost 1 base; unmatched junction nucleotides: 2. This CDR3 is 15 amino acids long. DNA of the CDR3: TGTGCCAGCAGCTTTAGCGGGGGAGGCACAGATACGCAGTATTTT. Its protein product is CASSFSGGGTDTQYF.